Below are 18 T cell receptor beta chains sequenced from a single sample in a study of post-analysis software for immune sequencing data. Unique molecular identifiers featured in each of the TCR beta cDNA libraries. Each CDR3 protein gets one entry after TCRdb re-called the PCR reads with MiXCR. This table has around 710,000 distinct CDR3 sequences, roughly 46% appearing once. Their cognate antigens are unknown. Study results and limitations: The five TRBV segments detected at higher frequency in patients than in controls included TRBV5-6, TRBV5-1 and TRBV20-1.

The source material was blood. Source of these receptors: a girl aged 10-17 years with multiple sclerosis.

The V gene is TRBV28, the J gene TRBJ1-2; D perhaps matches TRBD1 (5 bases). CDR1 and CDR2 (germline): MDHEN, SYDVKM. Trimming took 5 bases from V and 7 from J, leaving 17 bases between them. This CDR3 region has 14 residues. DNA for the CDR3: TGTGCCAGCAGTCGAAGGGGTCCGGTTGGTGGCTACACCTTC. Its protein product is CASSRRGPVGGYTF.

This chain links TRBV9 with TRBJ2-3, with TRBD2 identical over 12 bases. V dropped 4 bases and J dropped 0; count of bases not matched to a gene: 12. From germline, CDR1 is SGDLS and CDR2 YYNGEE. The CDR3 is 19 residues long. The DNA of the CDR3 is TGTGCCAGCAGCACGACCTCTGGGACTAGCGGGTTCAGCACAGATACGCAGTATTTT. Translated: CASSTTSGTSGFSTDTQYF.

This clonotype has only one observation. The gene calls are TRBV20-1 and TRBJ1-2, with D maybe TRBD1 (5 bases). The germline V and J ends were trimmed by 3 bases and 3 bases, with 11 bases remaining between them. The CDR3 spans 13 residues. Looked up from germline, CDR1 is DFQATT and CDR2 is SNEGSKA (reference sequence). The CDR3 coding sequence is TGCAGTGCTAGGAAGGGGCTGGACTATGGCTACACCTTC. It is translated as CSARKGLDYGYTF.

The chain links TRBV9 to TRBJ2-7, with TRBD2 as a possible D gene (6 bases). V was shortened by 2 bases and J by 3 bases, with 18 bases between the two germline ends. This CDR3 contains 16 residues. Germline assignment: CDR1 SGDLS and CDR2 YYNGEE. The CDR3 protein is CASSVGRDFAYYEQYF. CDR3 sequence (DNA): TGTGCCAGCAGCGTGGGTAGGGACTTTGCCTACTACGAGCAGTACTTC.

This chain uses TRBV2 with TRBJ2-6; D gene ambiguous. V gave up 6 bases and J gave up 0 bases, with 12 bases separating them. Germline V gene sequence: CDR1 SNHLY, CDR2 FYNNEI. The CDR3 runs to 16 residues. The CDR3 bases are TGTGCCAGCAGCCACGATGAACACTCTGGGGCCAACGTCCTGACTTTC. Its protein product is CASSHDEHSGANVLTF.

Note on this clonotype: Possible read error: a much larger clone is one base away. The rearrangement links TRBV7-9 to TRBJ2-7; a possible D gene is TRBD2 (5 bases). The germline gives CDR1 SEHNR, CDR2 FQNEAQ (reference sequence). V was cut by 6 bases and J by 1 base, with 7 bases left in between. This CDR3 is 12 amino acids long. CDR3 sequence (DNA): TGTGCCAGCAGTTGGGAGTCCTACGAGCAGTACTTC. Translating it yields CASSWESYEQYF.

This clonotype was detected only a few times. This sequence joins TRBV9 and TRBJ1-1; TRBD1 matches at 7 bases. CDR1 is SGDLS and CDR2 is YYNGEE in the germline V gene. V was clipped by 4 bases and J by 1 base; unmatched bases: 7. This CDR3 contains 15 residues. CDR3 region: CASSSQGEPNTEAFF. The CDR3 bases are TGTGCCAGCAGCTCCCAGGGGGAGCCGAACACTGAAGCTTTCTTT.

The genes are TRBV3-1 and TRBJ1-1; D is possibly TRBD1 (6 bases). V was trimmed by 4 bases and J by 3 bases, leaving 15 bases between them. CDR1 and CDR2 (germline): LGHDT, YNNKEL (reference sequence). The CDR3 has 15 residues. Here the CDR3 DNA reads TGTGCCAGCAGCCCCGGGGATTGGGGGCACACTGAAGCTTTCTTT. Its translation: CASSPGDWGHTEAFF.

CDR3 sequence: CSAPNWTGQDPYEQYF. CDR3 DNA sequence: TGCAGTGCTCCTAACTGGACAGGCCAAGACCCTTACGAGCAGTACTTC. The chain has TRBV20-1 and TRBJ2-7; TRBD1 matches at 7 bases. Germline loops: CDR1 DFQATT, CDR2 SNEGSKA (reference sequence). With 5 bases clipped from V and 4 bases from J, the junction kept 17 bases outside the gene matches. The CDR3 sequence is 16 residues long.

This clonotype was counted between two and nine times. The V call is TRBV25-1, the J call TRBJ2-7, with 7 bases that match TRBD2. Germline CDR1 is MGHDK and CDR2 is SYGVNS. The CDR3 is 14 amino acids. The V gene end was trimmed by 4 bases and the J gene end by 4 bases; junction bases not matched to a gene: 7. CDR3 nucleotide sequence: TGTGCCAGCAGTGGGGCGGGAGTTGTGTACGAGCAGTACTTC. Protein product: CASSGAGVVYEQYF.

In DNA form, the CDR3 reads TGTGCCAGCAGAGGACTAGCGGGACCCCCCGGGCAGTTCTTC. Encoded protein: CASRGLAGPPGQFF. The genes are TRBV12-3 or TRBV12-4 and TRBJ2-1; 12 bases line up with TRBD2. CDR3 size: 14 residues. V lost 6 bases and J lost 12; bases outside the gene matches: 9.

The rearrangement uses TRBV12-3 or TRBV12-4 and TRBJ1-5, with TRBD1 identical over 11 bases. Losses at the gene ends were 6 bases for V and 7 bases for J; bases not matched to a gene: 8. The CDR3 length is 15 residues. The CDR3 bases are TGTGCCAGCAGCCCCGGACAGGGGGCGAAACAGCCCCAGCATTTT. Its protein is CASSPGQGAKQPQHF.

This clonotype appeared a few times. The gene calls are TRBV29-1 and TRBJ2-7; 11 bases match TRBD1. Unmatched junction bases numbered 6, after V lost 6 bases and J lost 2 bases. Germline V lookup: CDR1 SQVTM, CDR2 ANQGSEA. CDR3 size: 14 residues. The CDR3 here is CSVEGTGGAYEQYF. The CDR3 coding sequence is TGCAGCGTCGAGGGGACAGGGGGGGCCTACGAGCAGTACTTC.

The CDR3, as DNA: TGTGCCAGCAGTGAAGGGCGACCCGAGCAGTTCTTC. Amino acids: CASSEGRPEQFF. The chain combines TRBV6-1 with TRBJ2-1; D gene ambiguous. Germline lookup yields CDR1 MNHNS and CDR2 SASEGT. With 1 base removed from V and 10 bases from J, the gap between germline ends came to 8 bases. This CDR3 is built from 12 residues.

The CDR3 DNA reads TGTGCCAGCAGCTTGACGATTGACTACGAGCAGTACTTC. Translation gives CASSLTIDYEQYF. The V call is TRBV11-2, the J call TRBJ2-7, with D hard to call. Trimming stripped 3 bases from V and 3 bases from J, with 9 bases between. The germline CDR1 and CDR2 sequences are SGHAT and FQNNGV. The CDR3 loop spans 13 amino acids.

The CDR3 DNA reads TGTGCCAGCAGCCCGGCTCCTAGCACTGAAGCTTTCTTT. Encoded protein: CASSPAPSTEAFF. The gene calls are TRBV7-9 and TRBJ1-1; D gene ambiguous. The germline CDR1 and CDR2 sequences are SEHNR and FQNEAQ (reference sequence). The length of the CDR3 is 13 residues. V lost 5 bases and J 4 bases, leaving 11 bases between the germline ends.

This clonotype was seen only once. Without the conserved terminal phenylalanine or tryptophan, this CDR3 likely stems from a read error. The gene calls are TRBV7-9 and TRBJ2-1; no clear D gene. Germline V gene sequence: CDR1 SEHNR, CDR2 FQNEAQ (reference sequence). V was cut by 4 bases and J by 8 bases, with 18 bases left in between. CDR3 length: 15 amino acids. CDR3 in DNA: TGTGCCAGCAGCTCCCGCGATGAAGGCCACTATGAGCAGTTCCTC. Its protein product is CASSSRDEGHYEQFL.

With regard to this clonotype: A read error may produce the germline difference seen at one junction end. The rearrangement links TRBV7-8 to TRBJ1-6; a weak D match, TRBD1 (5 bases). This CDR3 spans 15 amino acids. Per germline, CDR1 SGHVS and CDR2 FQNEAQ. This CDR3 reads CVSSPPAGSYSPLHF. As DNA, the CDR3 is TGTGTCAGCAGCCCCCCAGCAGGGAGCTATTCACCCCTCCACTTT.